The clone carrying this TCR beta chain occurred once. The sample is drawn from a study of patients and donors after allogeneic stem cell transplantation. The germline V gene has CDR1 MNHEY and CDR2 SMNVEV (reference sequence). This CDR3 comprises 16 residues. V dropped 6 bases and J dropped 5 bases, with 19 bases sitting between them. One entry per CDR3 protein results from TCRdb running MiXCR on the RT-PCR reads. The sample includes 800,000 to 1,000,000 distinct CDR3 sequences, roughly 18% of them seen just once. This sequence was found in a human donor who was either an allogeneic HSCT recipient or a stem cell or donor lymphocyte infusion donor (not recorded which). It is not recorded whose cells these are; they may come from a transplant donor. The material sequenced was blood, either unsorted or a sorted T cell fraction (not recorded which). This chain connects TRBV27 to TRBJ2-2; D remains ambiguous. CDR3 sequence reads: CASRAWRLVGTGELFF. The CDR3 DNA reads as TGTGCCAGCAGGGCGTGGCGGCTAGTGGGGACCGGGGAGCTGTTTTTT.